This T cell receptor (beta chain) derives from a study of cytomegalovirus exposure and HLA in healthy donors. The PCR used 60 Vbeta and 13 Jbeta primers. Sequencing was performed with immunoSEQ multiplex PCR; in TCRdb, only in-frame clones are kept and a portion is missing. Seen here are around 200,000 clones, roughly 80% observed once, and the top ten hold approximately 6.3%. Germline assignment: CDR1 LGHNA and CDR2 YSLEER. The junction had 9 bases not matched to a gene; V was cut back by 4 bases and J by 3 bases. This CDR3 has 15 amino acids. This TCR was recovered from a man in his forties or fifties in good health and CMV-seropositive. The sequenced material came from PBMCs. The rearrangement uses TRBV4-3 and TRBJ2-7, with TRBD2 matching 7 bases. The CDR3 sequence is CASSLGLVGIYEQYF. Written as DNA, the CDR3 is TGCGCCAGCAGCCTTGGACTAGTTGGAATCTACGAGCAGTACTTC.